These 30 T cell receptor beta chains originate from one sample sequenced in a study of long-term antiretroviral therapy in people with HIV (dated by TCRdb to between 2021 and 2022). Sequencing of the TRB variable region was done with the immunoSEQ hsTCRB v3.0 assay at survey level resolution. TCRdb carries this immuneACCESS record with in-frame sequences only. Its versions omit some clonotypes, under half of them owing to an unresolved V gene in the studies checked, with the rest unexplained. The sample data list under 25,000 clones, and 80% of these were observed just once. Of the sample, 9.5% to 12% is held by the ten largest clones. Sequenced material: unsorted PBMCs, taken 0.2 years after starting antiretroviral therapy. The receptor source for this set is a woman aged 40 to 49 with HIV.

This rearrangement joins TRBV12-5 to TRBJ1-1, with D tentatively TRBD1 (6 bases). This CDR3 is built from 16 residues. Looked up from germline, CDR1 is LGHNT and CDR2 is FRNRAP. V was trimmed by 1 base and J by 1 base, leaving 13 bases between them. The CDR3 reads CASGLGTGTRNTEAFF. CDR3 bases: TGTGCTAGTGGTTTGGGGACCGGGACAAGGAACACTGAAGCTTTCTTT. Combining the CDR3 with reference TRBV12-5 and TRBJ1-1 gives the whole variable domain DARVTQTPRHKVTEMGQEVTMRCQPILGHNTVFWYRQTMMQGLELLAYFRNRAPLDDSGMPKDRFSAEMPDATLATLKIQPSEPRDSAVYFCASGLGTGTRNTEAFFGQGTRLTVV.

The chain recombines TRBV29-1 with TRBJ2-1; D is undetermined. Germline lookup yields CDR1 SQVTM and CDR2 ANQGSEA. Trimming left V 2 bases short and J 3 bases short, with 2 bases between. This CDR3 spans 11 amino acids. DNA of the CDR3: TGCAGCGTTGAAAACTACAATGAGCAGTTCTTC. Translating gives CSVENYNEQFF.

This clone has more than one count but fewer than ten. J is TRBJ1-6 and V is TRBV7-9; D perhaps matches TRBD1 (5 bases). Trimming stripped 5 bases from V and 5 bases from J, with 10 bases between. The CDR3 covers 14 residues. Germline loops: CDR1 SEHNR, CDR2 FQNEAQ (reference sequence). CDR3 sequence reads: CASSPTVDNSPLHF. CDR3 sequence (DNA): TGTGCCAGCAGCCCGACAGTAGATAATTCACCCCTCCACTTT.

The V and J genes are TRBV6-5 and TRBJ2-7; perhaps D is TRBD1 or TRBD2 (5 bases each). Germline CDR1 is MNHEY and CDR2 is SVGAGI. Trimming cost V 8 bases and J 6 bases, with 17 bases left between them. The CDR3 loop spans 13 amino acids. The CDR3, as DNA: TGTGCCAGCGGGGGATTCGTTCGAGGCGAGCAGTACTTC. The encoded protein is CASGGFVRGEQYF.

CDR3 residues: CASSFGGVTDTQYF. In nucleotides, the CDR3 is TGTGCCAGCAGCTTCGGCGGGGTCACAGATACGCAGTATTTT. The rearrangement links TRBV11-3 to TRBJ2-3, with TRBD2 as a possible D gene (6 bases). V lost 3 bases to trimming and J lost 2 bases, with 9 bases between them. CDR1 is SGHNT and CDR2 is YENEEA in the germline V gene. The CDR3 is made up of 14 amino acids.

This sequence joins TRBV11-2 and TRBJ2-3; D might be TRBD1 (6 bases). The germline V gene encodes CDR1 SGHAT and CDR2 FQNNGV. Trimming took 5 bases from V and 1 from J, leaving 10 bases between them. The CDR3 spans 14 residues. In nucleotides, the CDR3 is TGTGCCAGCAGCGACCACAGGGGCACAGATACGCAGTATTTT. This gives the protein CASSDHRGTDTQYF.

This rearrangement joins TRBV19 to TRBJ1-2; D gene unclear. CDR3 size: 14 residues. Germline V gene lookup returns CDR1 LNHDA and CDR2 SQIVND (reference sequence). V lost 8 bases and J lost 5, with 18 bases in between. The CDR3, as DNA: TGTGCCAGTGCTCTCGGACCGACGGATTATGGCTACACCTTC. It encodes CASALGPTDYGYTF. The whole variable domain, remainder taken from reference TRBV19 and TRBJ1-2, is DGGITQSPKYLFRKEGQNVTLSCEQNLNHDAMYWYRQDPGQGLRLIYYSQIVNDFQKGDIAEGYSVSREKKESFPLTVTSAQKNPTAFYLCASALGPTDYGYTFGSGTRLTVV.

The chain uses TRBV7-9 and TRBJ1-1; no clear D gene. The length of the CDR3 is 14 residues. From germline, CDR1 is SEHNR and CDR2 FQNEAQ (reference sequence). The germline V and J ends were trimmed by 1 base and 0 bases, with 6 bases remaining between them. As DNA, the CDR3 is TGTGCCAGCAGCTTAGGAGACATGAACACTGAAGCTTTCTTT. Its translation: CASSLGDMNTEAFF.

The chain combines TRBV19 with TRBJ2-7; 10 bases are shared with TRBD1. The junction had 11 bases not matched to a gene; V was cut back by 3 bases and J by 3 bases. CDR1 and CDR2 (germline): LNHDA, SQIVND (reference sequence). The CDR3 runs to 17 residues. The CDR3 loop reads CASSMAAPGQGIYEQYF. CDR3 nucleotides: TGTGCCAGTAGTATGGCAGCCCCGGGACAGGGGATCTACGAGCAGTACTTC. The full variable domain, with the rest looked up from reference TRBV19 and TRBJ2-7, is DGGITQSPKYLFRKEGQNVTLSCEQNLNHDAMYWYRQDPGQGLRLIYYSQIVNDFQKGDIAEGYSVSREKKESFPLTVTSAQKNPTAFYLCASSMAAPGQGIYEQYFGPGTRLTVT.

The chain recombines TRBV6-1 with TRBJ1-1; 8 bases match TRBD1. V was pared by 2 bases and J by 4 bases, with 6 bases of the junction left unmatched. Germline V gene sequence: CDR1 MNHNS, CDR2 SASEGT. The CDR3 has 15 residues. Here the CDR3 DNA reads TGTGCCAGCAGTGAACAGGGGGCTTTCTCCACTGAAGCTTTCTTT. Its protein is CASSEQGAFSTEAFF.

The rearrangement links TRBV28 to TRBJ1-4, with TRBD1 matching over 10 bases. CDR3 length equals 15 residues. CDR1 MDHEN and CDR2 SYDVKM come from the germline V gene. Germline trimming cut 0 bases from V and 6 bases from J; bases unmatched to any gene: 1. CDR3 loop: CASSLWGTGDEKLFF. CDR3 bases: TGTGCCAGCAGTTTATGGGGGACAGGGGATGAAAAACTGTTTTTT.

The chain recombines TRBV7-9 with TRBJ2-2; D gene uncertain. Germline values: CDR1 SEHNR, CDR2 FQNEAQ (reference sequence). There are 14 residues in the CDR3. The V end was cut by 2 bases, the J end by 6 bases, with 10 bases between. CDR3 sequence: CASSLSIPAGELFF. In DNA form, the CDR3 reads TGTGCCAGCAGCTTATCAATTCCAGCCGGGGAGCTGTTTTTT. Variable domain in full (rest from reference TRBV7-9 and TRBJ2-2): DTGVSQNPRHKITKRGQNVTFRCDPISEHNRLYWYRQTLGQGPEFLTYFQNEAQLEKSRLLSDRFSAERPKGSFSTLEIQRTEQGDSAMYLCASSLSIPAGELFFGEGSRLTVL.

The V gene is TRBV10-3, the J gene TRBJ1-3; the match to TRBD1 covers 10 bases. Germline assignment: CDR1 ENHRY and CDR2 SYGVKD. The CDR3 totals 15 residues. The V gene end was trimmed by 6 bases and the J gene end by 0 bases; junction bases not matched to a gene: 2. CDR3 nucleotides: TGTGCCATCAGAGACAGGGGGCCCTCTGGAAACACCATATATTTT. Its translation is CAIRDRGPSGNTIYF.

Here the CDR3 reads CASSLARIEQFF. The DNA for the CDR3 is TGTGCCAGCAGCTTGGCTAGGATAGAGCAGTTCTTC. J is TRBJ2-1 and V is TRBV5-6; no clear D. The V gene lost 0 bases and the J gene lost 10 bases, with 8 bases spanning the gap. The CDR3 has 12 residues. The germline V gene has CDR1 SGHDT and CDR2 YYEEEE.

V gene TRBV5-4 combines with J gene TRBJ1-1; unclear D gene. CDR1 SGHNT and CDR2 YYREEE come from the germline V gene (reference sequence). Trimming cost V 3 bases and J 1 base, with 16 bases left between them. The CDR3 spans 16 residues. The CDR3 protein is CASSSRESRRNTEAFF. CDR3 nucleotides: TGTGCCAGCAGCTCGCGGGAATCTCGGCGGAACACTGAAGCTTTCTTT.

The chain combines TRBV27 with TRBJ2-5; no definite D call. In germline, CDR1 is MNHEY, CDR2 SMNVEV (reference sequence). The germline V and J ends were trimmed by 5 bases and 2 bases, with 12 bases remaining between them. The CDR3 covers 14 residues. The CDR3 DNA reads TGTGCCAGCAGTCTAAACTGGGGTCAAGAGACCCAGTACTTC. It yields the protein CASSLNWGQETQYF.

The gene calls are TRBV11-2 and TRBJ1-6, with TRBD1 matching 8 bases. Germline V lookup: CDR1 SGHAT, CDR2 FQNNGV. Trimming at V came to 5 bases and at J to 8 bases, leaving 11 bases not matched to a gene. The CDR3 extends over 16 amino acids. As DNA, the CDR3 is TGTGCCAGCAGCCGGGCGACAGGGGTGTGGGATTCACCCCTCCACTTT. Its translation is CASSRATGVWDSPLHF.

The gene calls are TRBV7-2 and TRBJ2-7; D unresolved. CDR1 is SGHTA and CDR2 is FQGNSA in the germline V gene. The CDR3 covers 15 residues. Trimming left V 5 bases short and J 2 bases short, with 16 bases between. CDR3 coding DNA: TGTGCCAGCAGCCCGATGGACGTTAATCCCTACGAGCAGTACTTC. Its protein product is CASSPMDVNPYEQYF.

This clone is a singleton in its sample. The chain uses TRBV7-6 and TRBJ2-7; perhaps TRBD2 as D (6 bases). Germline lookup yields CDR1 SGHVS and CDR2 FNYEAQ. The CDR3 is 14 residues long. Deletions cut 4 bases from V and 0 bases from J, with 10 bases between. The CDR3 loop reads CASSYSGDSYEQYF. CDR3 DNA: TGTGCCAGCAGCTACTCGGGGGACTCCTACGAGCAGTACTTC.

The V call is TRBV19, the J call TRBJ1-3; weak D call: TRBD1 (6 bases). V lost 1 base to trimming and J lost 0 bases, with 10 bases between them. The V gene's germline CDR1 is LNHDA and CDR2 SQIVND (reference sequence). This CDR3 comprises 16 residues. Here the CDR3 DNA reads TGTGCCAGTAGTATAGCTTCAGGGGCCTCTGGAAACACCATATATTTT. Translated: CASSIASGASGNTIYF.

The chain has TRBV19 and TRBJ2-5; the match to TRBD2 covers 9 bases. Trimming took 6 bases from V and 4 from J; bases not matched to a gene: 9. Germline loops: CDR1 LNHDA, CDR2 SQIVND (reference sequence). The length of the CDR3 is 15 residues. Here the CDR3 reads CASRASGKGGETQYF. The DNA for the CDR3 is TGTGCCAGTAGAGCTAGCGGGAAGGGAGGAGAGACCCAGTACTTC.

The rearrangement joins TRBV7-9 to TRBJ1-1; 12 bases align to TRBD1. Germline CDR1 is SEHNR and CDR2 is FQNEAQ (reference sequence). The V gene end was trimmed by 5 bases and the J gene end by 3 bases; junction bases not matched to a gene: 7. The CDR3 spans 16 residues. CDR3 sequence (DNA): TGTGCCAGCAGCCCGGGACAGGGGGCATCCCACACTGAAGCTTTCTTT. Translated: CASSPGQGASHTEAFF.

The chain uses TRBV7-2 and TRBJ1-1; no clear D gene. This CDR3 has 13 amino acids. Trimming removed 4 bases from V and 1 base from J, with 7 bases in between. Germline-derived CDR1 and CDR2 are SGHTA and FQGNSA. CDR3 nucleotides: TGTGCCAGCAGCTCTCAGCCGAACACTGAAGCTTTCTTT. It is translated as CASSSQPNTEAFF.

This clone has a single count. The chain uses TRBV30 and TRBJ2-5; the match to TRBD1 covers 8 bases. The germline V gene encodes CDR1 GTSNPN and CDR2 SVGIG (reference sequence). The CDR3 runs to 13 residues. V lost 8 bases and J lost 3; bases outside the gene matches: 8. CDR3 nucleotides: TGTGCCCAGCTAACAGGGGGAGAAGAGACCCAGTACTTC. This translates into CAQLTGGEETQYF.

This clone was seen only once. The rearrangement uses TRBV27 and TRBJ1-2; D not certain. The CDR3 is made up of 12 amino acids. CDR1 and CDR2 from the germline V gene are MNHEY and SMNVEV (reference sequence). The ends were cut back, 6 bases at V and 2 bases at J, with 7 bases in the middle. For the CDR3, the DNA is TGTGCCAGCAGCGGACTGAACTATGGCTACACCTTC. Amino acid sequence: CASSGLNYGYTF.

V gene TRBV29-1 combines with J gene TRBJ2-7; possibly TRBD2 for D (6 bases). Between the trimmed V and J ends, which lost 4 bases and 0 bases, there was a span of 13 bases. Looked up from germline, CDR1 is SQVTM and CDR2 is ANQGSEA. This CDR3 comprises 14 residues. The CDR3 bases are TGCAGCGTTGTTAAGGGACTGAGCTCCTACGAGCAGTACTTC. Amino acid sequence: CSVVKGLSSYEQYF.

This clone was seen just once. V is TRBV6-5 and J is TRBJ1-2; no firm D call. V lost 2 bases and J lost 4, with 2 bases in between. This CDR3 comprises 11 residues. CDR1 is MNHEY, CDR2 SVGAGI, per germline. The CDR3: CASSYGYGYTF. CDR3 sequence (DNA): TGTGCCAGCAGTTACGGCTATGGCTACACCTTC.

The chain carries TRBV5-1 and TRBJ2-7; 7 bases are a match to TRBD2. Germline CDR1 is SGHRS and CDR2 is YFSETQ. The ends lost 4 bases at V and 2 bases at J; junction bases unmatched: 6. The CDR3 is made up of 14 amino acids. Here the CDR3 DNA reads TGCGCCAGCAGCCTCCTAGCGGAGACCTACGAGCAGTACTTC. It specifies CASSLLAETYEQYF.

This rearrangement joins TRBV6-1 to TRBJ2-7; a weak D match, TRBD1 (6 bases). CDR1 and CDR2 (germline): MNHNS, SASEGT. Trimming shortened V by 5 bases and J by 2 bases, and 13 bases separated the two germline ends. The CDR3 sequence is 14 residues long. CDR3 loop: CASSPGDNTYEQYF. In DNA form, the CDR3 reads TGTGCCAGCAGTCCCGGGGACAATACCTACGAGCAGTACTTC.

This chain joins TRBV2 and TRBJ2-2; perhaps TRBD1 as D (5 bases). V lost 4 bases, J lost 1 base, and 7 bases lay in between. The CDR3 is 14 amino acids. Germline loops: CDR1 SNHLY, CDR2 FYNNEI. The CDR3 region has the DNA TGTGCCAGCAGTGCCACAGGGAACACCGGGGAGCTGTTTTTT. As protein: CASSATGNTGELFF.